This T cell receptor beta chain was sequenced for a study of shared clonotypes between healthy human individuals. Study-level results: The naive CD4 repertoires of a few donors were compared, and around 5% of clonotypes were shared. Larger estimated richness was generally seen in naive subsets than in memory subsets. The generation probabilities recorded for non-shared clonotypes fell below those of clonotypes shared by all four donors.

Selected positively for CCR7 and CD45RO-negative, naive CD8 cells excluded terminally differentiated effector memory CD45RA+ cells. TCRdb's copy holds only in-frame clones and misses some; the assay was immunoSEQ multiplex PCR. This table holds more than 2 million clones, approximately 92% found once. The CDR3 loop spans 14 amino acids. V shed 4 bases and J 4 bases; nucleotides not matched to a gene: 5. Germline V CDR1 and CDR2: SQVTM, ANQGSEA. This clone was seen a single time. Its antigen is undetermined. The source material was naive CD8+ T cells from PBMCs. The source of this sequence is a man aged 18 to 35 in good health. Some clones in this sample may be carry-over from other donors' samples. The chain recombines TRBV29-1 with TRBJ2-1, with 9 bases lining up with TRBD1. The CDR3 DNA reads as TGCAGCGTTGGGGGGGGACAGGGATACAATGAGCAGTTCTTC. It translates to CSVGGGQGYNEQFF.